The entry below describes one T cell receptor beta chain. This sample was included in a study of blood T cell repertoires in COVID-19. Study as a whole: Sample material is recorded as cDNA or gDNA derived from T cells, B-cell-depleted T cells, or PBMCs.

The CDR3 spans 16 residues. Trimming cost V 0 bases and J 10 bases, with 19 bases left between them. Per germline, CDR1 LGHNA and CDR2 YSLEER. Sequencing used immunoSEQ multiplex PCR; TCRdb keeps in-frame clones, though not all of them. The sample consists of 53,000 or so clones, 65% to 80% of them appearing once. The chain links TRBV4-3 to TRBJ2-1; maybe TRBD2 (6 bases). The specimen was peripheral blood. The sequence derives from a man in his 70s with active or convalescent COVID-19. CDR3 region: CASSQDLGAGRPEQFF. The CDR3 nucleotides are TGCGCCAGCAGCCAAGATTTAGGGGCGGGGCGGCCCGAGCAGTTCTTC.